Listed here is a single TCR beta chain. The antigen is unknown. The germline V gene encodes CDR1 KGHSH and CDR2 LQKENI. CDR3 length equals 16 residues. V lost 0 bases to trimming and J lost 6 bases, with 15 bases between them. The data originate from a study of cytomegalovirus exposure and HLA in healthy donors. These donors, healthy bone marrow donors, were studied. PCR used 60 Vbeta primers and 13 Jbeta primers. Using immunoSEQ multiplex PCR, the repertoire was profiled, and TCRdb retains in-frame clones only, with some absent. The top ten hold approximately 3.7% of the sample, which has around 75,000 clones, approximately 78% seen once. Points from the study as a whole: The dataset shows that most TCR sequences were rare, while some public TCRs occurred in many donors. What was likely a sequencing artifact was a cluster of highly shared sequence variants.

The sequenced material came from PBMCs. The sequence derives from a man aged 35 to 55 in good health and CMV-seronegative. The chain has TRBV18 and TRBJ1-3; D is perhaps TRBD1 (5 bases). The CDR3 sequence: CASSPPARAFTNTIYF. CDR3 in DNA: TGTGCCAGCTCACCACCGGCCAGGGCGTTTACAAACACCATATATTTT.